These 5 T cell receptor beta chains came from one sample sequenced in a study of cytomegalovirus exposure and HLA in healthy donors. Assay used: immunoSEQ multiplex PCR; TCRdb lists only in-frame clones, some missing. This table has approximately 270,000 clones, around 85% appearing once. The specimen sequenced was PBMCs. Receptor source: a woman aged 18-29 years in good health and CMV-seronegative.

The rearrangement uses TRBV28 and TRBJ2-5; 8 bases fit TRBD2. J gave up 5 bases and V 3 bases, and 11 bases lay outside the gene matches. This CDR3 has 16 residues. The V gene's germline CDR1 is MDHEN and CDR2 SYDVKM. Here the CDR3 reads CASSLIGTRIGETQYF. The DNA of the CDR3 is TGTGCCAGCAGTTTGATAGGGACTAGGATTGGCGAGACCCAGTACTTC. The whole variable domain, filled in from reference TRBV28 and TRBJ2-5, reads DVKVTQSSRYLVKRTGEKVFLECVQDMDHENMFWYRQDPGLGLRLIYFSYDVKMKEKGDIPEGYSVSREKKERFSLILESASTNQTSMYLCASSLIGTRIGETQYFGPGTRLLVL.

The V gene is TRBV7-9, the J gene TRBJ1-3; D not certain. V lost 5 bases, J lost 0 bases, and 8 bases lay in between. This CDR3 is built from 14 residues. In germline, CDR1 is SEHNR, CDR2 FQNEAQ (reference sequence). CDR3 in amino acids: CASSLSHSGNTIYF. Written as DNA, the CDR3 is TGTGCCAGCAGCCTCAGTCACTCTGGAAACACCATATATTTT.

The genes are TRBV6-5 and TRBJ1-2; maybe TRBD1 (5 bases). The germline V and J ends were trimmed by 6 bases and 0 bases, with 11 bases remaining between them. The CDR3 runs to 14 residues. Germline CDR1 MNHEY, CDR2 SVGAGI. Here the CDR3 DNA reads TGTGCCAGCAGGGTATCGACAGCTAACTATGGCTACACCTTC. Translation gives CASRVSTANYGYTF.

This chain uses TRBV6-1 with TRBJ1-5; D gene unclear. The germline gives CDR1 MNHNS, CDR2 SASEGT. CDR3 length: 14 amino acids. Trimming removed 1 base at V and 3 bases at J, with 7 bases between. The CDR3 nucleotides read TGTGCCAGCAGTGAAGTGTCTCTCAATCAGCCCCAGCATTTT. It codes for CASSEVSLNQPQHF.

This clone occurred once. The V gene is TRBV6-1, the J gene TRBJ1-2; unclear D gene. The germline gives CDR1 MNHNS, CDR2 SASEGT. The CDR3 loop spans 15 amino acids. The V end lost 5 bases, the J end lost 2 bases, and 15 bases lay between the germline ends. DNA for the CDR3: TGTGCCAGCAGTCTCCTACAGACGGGAAACTATGGCTACACCTTC. Its protein is CASSLLQTGNYGYTF.